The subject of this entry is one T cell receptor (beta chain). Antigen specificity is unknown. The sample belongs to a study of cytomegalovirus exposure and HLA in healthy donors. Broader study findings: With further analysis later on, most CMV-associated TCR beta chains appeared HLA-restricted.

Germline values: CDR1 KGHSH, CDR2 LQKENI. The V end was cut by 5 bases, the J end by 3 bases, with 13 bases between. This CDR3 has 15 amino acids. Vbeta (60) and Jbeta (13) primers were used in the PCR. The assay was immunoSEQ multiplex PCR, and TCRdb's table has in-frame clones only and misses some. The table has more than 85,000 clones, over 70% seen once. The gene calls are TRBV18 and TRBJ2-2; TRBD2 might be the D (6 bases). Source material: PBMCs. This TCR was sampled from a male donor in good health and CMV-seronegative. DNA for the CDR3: TGTGCCAGCTCAACGCGGGGCGGGGACACCGGGGAGCTGTTTTTT. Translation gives CASSTRGGDTGELFF.